Shown below are 15 T cell receptor beta chains from a single sample sequenced in a study of metastatic and nonmetastatic thyroid tumors. With MiXCR, TCRdb reprocessed the PCR reads. Of 35,000 to 50,000 clones listed, roughly 31% are singletons. Patients underwent thyroid surgery, and none had received any treatment before it. Sequenced: blood. These TCRs come from a male donor with papillary thyroid cancer or a benign thyroid nodule (not recorded which). Some clones in this sample may be carry-over from other donors' samples.

This clone is classed as medium-sized. This chain connects TRBV7-8 to TRBJ1-2; TRBD1 is a possible D gene (6 bases). V was clipped by 3 bases and J by 0 bases, with 14 bases between them. CDR1 and CDR2 from the germline V gene are SGHVS and FQNEAQ. This CDR3 has 16 residues. The CDR3 nucleotides are TGTGCCAGCAGCTTCATAACAGGGCTAGCTAACTATGGCTACACCTTC. It encodes CASSFITGLANYGYTF.

This clone was counted at least ten times. The gene calls are TRBV4-1 and TRBJ1-2; D gene ambiguous. Trimming stripped 0 bases from V and 8 bases from J, with 16 bases between. The CDR3 length is 15 residues. CDR1 is MGHRA, CDR2 YSYEKL, per germline. The CDR3: CASSQEMAAIGGYTF. The CDR3 region has the DNA TGCGCCAGCAGCCAAGAGATGGCAGCTATTGGGGGCTACACCTTC.

The rearrangement joins TRBV5-1 to TRBJ1-2, with 8 bases identical to TRBD1. J was trimmed by 10 bases and V by 4 bases; bases with no gene match: 12. The CDR3 sequence is 14 residues long. The germline V gene encodes CDR1 SGHRS and CDR2 YFSETQ. The CDR3 region has the DNA TGCGCCAGCAGCCCAGTCCCGGGACAGGAGGTCTACACCTTC. It translates to CASSPVPGQEVYTF.

This clone was seen ten or more times. The DNA is left out, because the CDR3 cannot be placed on it with certainty; the CDR3 is given as TCRdb lists it. The rearrangement uses TRBV28 and TRBJ2-2; TRBD1, the table's D call, lacks a check against the DNA. Germline V lookup: CDR1 MDHEN, CDR2 SYDVKM. The CDR3 is 13 amino acids long, termini counted. CDR3 in amino acids: CASSFGAGGELFF.

The V call is TRBV3-1, the J call TRBJ1-2; no clear D gene. V lost 3 bases, J lost 5 bases, and 10 bases lay in between. Germline V gives CDR1 LGHDT, CDR2 YNNKEL (reference sequence). This CDR3 contains 13 residues. The CDR3 bases are TGTGCCAGCAGCCAGGATTCAATTTATGGCTACACCTTC. Protein product: CASSQDSIYGYTF.

This clone was recorded only once. Relative to the germline gene, one junction end is altered; a read error may explain this. The chain combines TRBV7-2 with TRBJ2-2, with a weak D call TRBD2 (6 bases). CDR1 is SGHTA and CDR2 is FQGNSA in the germline V gene. The CDR3 consists of 13 residues. Here the CDR3 DNA reads TGTGCCAGCAGACCGGCGATTGGAGGGGAGCCGTTTTTT. It codes for CASRPAIGGEPFF.

The chain combines TRBV3-1 with TRBJ2-2, with D unresolved. There are 13 residues in the CDR3. Germline assignment: CDR1 LGHDT and CDR2 YNNKEL (reference sequence). V was pared by 2 bases and J by 4 bases, with 5 bases between. The CDR3 protein is CASSQSVTGELFF. The DNA of the CDR3 is TGTGCCAGCAGCCAATCTGTCACCGGGGAGCTGTTTTTT.

Points on this clone: Germline and junction disagree at one end, which may indicate a read error. The chain is built from TRBV7-7 and TRBJ2-1, with 8 bases aligning to TRBD1. CDR3 size: 14 residues. Germline V gives CDR1 SSHAT, CDR2 FNYEAQ (reference sequence). The CDR3 DNA sequence: TGTGCTAGCAGCCGGACAGGGTTCTACAATGAGCAGTTCTTC. Protein sequence: CASSRTGFYNEQFF.

In this sample, this clone turned up many times. V and J are TRBV11-2 and TRBJ2-3; 9 nucleotides agree with TRBD2. CDR1 is SGHAT, CDR2 FQNNGV, per germline. V lost 5 bases and J lost 8; bases outside the gene matches: 11. This CDR3 contains 15 residues. The CDR3 loop reads CASSPVGLATGTQYF. The CDR3 nucleotides read TGTGCCAGCAGCCCTGTCGGACTAGCGACGGGTACGCAGTATTTT.

This clone was detected only a few times. The genes are TRBV6-1 and TRBJ2-7; D may match TRBD1 or TRBD2 (5 bases each). Germline V gives CDR1 MNHNS, CDR2 SASEGT. The length of the CDR3 is 14 residues. V shed 2 bases and J shed 5 bases, with 13 bases lying between them. CDR3 coding DNA: TGTGCCAGCAGTGAATGGGGGTCCGGGAACGAGCAGTACTTC. It encodes CASSEWGSGNEQYF.

In this sample, this clone turned up many times. The chain joins TRBV28 to TRBJ1-4; 7 bases are a match to TRBD1. The germline V gene has CDR1 MDHEN and CDR2 SYDVKM. There are 15 residues in the CDR3. V lost 7 bases, J lost 0 bases, and 5 bases stayed unmatched. The CDR3 DNA is TGTGCCAGCAATACACAGGGGACAACTAATGAAAAACTGTTTTTT. This encodes CASNTQGTTNEKLFF.

In its sample, this clone was seen many times. CDR3 in amino acids: CASSFTSGSNEQFF. The CDR3 DNA reads TGTGCCAGCAGCTTTACTAGCGGGAGTAATGAGCAGTTCTTC. The chain has TRBV7-9 and TRBJ2-1; 11 positions match TRBD2. This CDR3 has 14 amino acids. Germline values: CDR1 SEHNR, CDR2 FQNEAQ (reference sequence). Germline trimming cut 3 bases from V and 7 bases from J; bases unmatched to any gene: 2. Looking up the rest from reference TRBV7-9 and TRBJ2-1 gives the full variable domain: DTGVSQNPRHKITKRGQNVTFRCDPISEHNRLYWYRQTLGQGPEFLTYFQNEAQLEKSRLLSDRFSAERPKGSFSTLEIQRTEQGDSAMYLCASSFTSGSNEQFFGPGTRLTVL.

Comments on this clone: At one boundary the junction diverges from the germline segment, which might be a read error. The gene calls are TRBV5-1 and TRBJ1-3, with D unclear. Germline values: CDR1 SGHRS, CDR2 YFSETQ. CDR3 size: 16 residues. CDR3: CASSPTVTSSGNTVYF. CDR3 coding DNA: TGCGCCAGCAGCCCGACCGTGACCTCCTCTGGAAACACCGTATATTTT.

This clone has only a few counts. This rearrangement joins TRBV6-1 to TRBJ2-2; 8 bases agree with TRBD1. J was trimmed by 8 bases and V by 6 bases; bases with no gene match: 14. Germline lookup yields CDR1 MNHNS and CDR2 SASEGT. The CDR3 runs 16 residues. Written as DNA, the CDR3 is TGTGCCAGCAGGGGATGTGGGGACAGGCTACCAGGGGAGCTGTTTTTT. Translating it yields CASRGCGDRLPGELFF.

This clone was recorded once. V and J are TRBV18 and TRBJ1-4, with TRBD1 identical over 9 bases. V shed 3 bases and J 8 bases; nucleotides not matched to a gene: 7. CDR1 and CDR2 from the germline V gene are KGHSH and LQKENI. The CDR3 spans 15 residues. This chain's CDR3 is CASSPPGQGHEKLFF. The CDR3 nucleotides read TGTGCCAGCTCACCTCCGGGACAGGGACACGAAAAACTGTTTTTT.